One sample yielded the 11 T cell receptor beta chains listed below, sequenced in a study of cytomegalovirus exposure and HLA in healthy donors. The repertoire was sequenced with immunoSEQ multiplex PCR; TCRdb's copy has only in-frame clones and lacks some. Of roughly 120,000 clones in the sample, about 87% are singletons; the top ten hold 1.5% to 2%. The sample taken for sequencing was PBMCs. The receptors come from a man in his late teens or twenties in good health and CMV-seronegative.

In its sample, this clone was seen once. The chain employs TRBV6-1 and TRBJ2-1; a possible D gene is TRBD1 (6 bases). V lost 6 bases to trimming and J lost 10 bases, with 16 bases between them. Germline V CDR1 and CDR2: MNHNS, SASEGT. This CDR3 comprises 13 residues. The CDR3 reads CASSPQGQREQFF. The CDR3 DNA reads TGTGCCAGCAGCCCACAGGGACAACGGGAGCAGTTCTTC.

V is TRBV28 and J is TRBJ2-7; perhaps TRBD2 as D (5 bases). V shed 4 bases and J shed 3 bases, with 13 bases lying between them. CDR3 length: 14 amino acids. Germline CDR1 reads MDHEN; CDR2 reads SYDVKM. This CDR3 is CASSSPSQLYEQYF. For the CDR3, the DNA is TGTGCCAGCAGTTCCCCTAGCCAACTCTACGAGCAGTACTTC.

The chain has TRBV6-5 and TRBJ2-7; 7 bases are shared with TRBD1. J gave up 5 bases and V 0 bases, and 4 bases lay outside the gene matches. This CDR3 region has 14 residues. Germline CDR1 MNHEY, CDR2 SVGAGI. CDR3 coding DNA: TGTGCCAGCAGTTACTCCGGACAGGCTCACGAGCAGTACTTC. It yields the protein CASSYSGQAHEQYF.

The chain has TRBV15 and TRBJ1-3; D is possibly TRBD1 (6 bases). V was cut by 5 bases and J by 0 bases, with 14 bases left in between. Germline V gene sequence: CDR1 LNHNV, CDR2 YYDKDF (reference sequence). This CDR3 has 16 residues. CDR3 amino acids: CATSSARTDSGNTIYF. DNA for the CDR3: TGTGCCACCAGCTCAGCCCGGACAGACTCTGGAAACACCATATATTTT.

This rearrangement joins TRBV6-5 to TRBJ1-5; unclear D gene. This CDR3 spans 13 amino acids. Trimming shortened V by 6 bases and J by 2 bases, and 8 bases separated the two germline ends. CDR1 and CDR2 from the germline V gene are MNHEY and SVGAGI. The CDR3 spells CASSSLRNQPQHF. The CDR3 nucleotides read TGTGCCAGCAGCTCCCTACGCAATCAGCCCCAGCATTTT.

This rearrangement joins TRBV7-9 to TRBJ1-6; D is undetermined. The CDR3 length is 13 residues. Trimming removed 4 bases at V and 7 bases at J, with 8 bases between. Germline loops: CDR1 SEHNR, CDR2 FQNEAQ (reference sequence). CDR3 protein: CASSSPGNSPLHF. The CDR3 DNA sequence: TGTGCCAGCAGCTCGCCGGGGAATTCACCCCTCCACTTT.

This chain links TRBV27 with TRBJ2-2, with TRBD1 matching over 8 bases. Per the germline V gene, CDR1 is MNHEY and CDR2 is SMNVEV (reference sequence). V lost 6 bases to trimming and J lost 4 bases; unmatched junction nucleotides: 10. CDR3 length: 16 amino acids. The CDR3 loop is CASSTPGGRSTGELFF. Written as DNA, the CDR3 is TGTGCCAGCAGCACCCCAGGGGGCCGGAGCACCGGGGAGCTGTTTTTT.

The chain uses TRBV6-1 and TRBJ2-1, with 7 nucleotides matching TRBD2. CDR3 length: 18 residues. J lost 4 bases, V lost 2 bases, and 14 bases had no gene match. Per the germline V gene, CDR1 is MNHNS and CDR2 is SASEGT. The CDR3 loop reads CASSESYLGGPQYNEQFF. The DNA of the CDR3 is TGTGCCAGCAGTGAATCTTATTTGGGAGGGCCTCAGTACAATGAGCAGTTCTTC.

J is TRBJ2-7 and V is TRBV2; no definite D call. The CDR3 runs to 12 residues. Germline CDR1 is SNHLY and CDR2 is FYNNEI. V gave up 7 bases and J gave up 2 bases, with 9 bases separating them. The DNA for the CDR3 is TGTGCCAGCAAGTTTGAGACCTACGAGCAGTACTTC. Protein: CASKFETYEQYF.

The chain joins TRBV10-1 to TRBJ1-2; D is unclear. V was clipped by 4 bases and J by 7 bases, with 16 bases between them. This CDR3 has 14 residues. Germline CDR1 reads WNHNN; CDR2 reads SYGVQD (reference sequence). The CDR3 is CASSGRELSCGYTF. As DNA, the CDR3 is TGCGCCAGCAGTGGTAGGGAGCTAAGTTGTGGCTACACCTTC.

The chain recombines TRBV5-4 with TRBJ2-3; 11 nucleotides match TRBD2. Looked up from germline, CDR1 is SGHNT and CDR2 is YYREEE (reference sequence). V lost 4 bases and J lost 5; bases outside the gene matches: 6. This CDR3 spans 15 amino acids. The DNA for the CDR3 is TGTGCCAGCAGCGTGGGACTAGCGGAAGTAGATACGCAGTATTTT. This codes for CASSVGLAEVDTQYF.